This T cell receptor (beta chain) was identified in a study of post-analysis software for immune sequencing data. In the case of this clonotype: Its cognate antigen is unknown.

The study's findings and limits: Higher frequency in patients than in controls was seen for roughly five TRBV segments, with TRBV5-6, TRBV5-1 and TRBV20-1 among them.

Each TCR beta cDNA library carried unique molecular identifiers. Input of roughly 0.9 to 11 million T cells yielded roughly 0.5 million cDNA molecules. TCRdb independently ran MiXCR on the PCR reads; one entry per CDR3 protein. The sample has approximately 770,000 distinct CDR3 sequences, around 46% seen once. This CDR3 region has 13 residues. Germline CDR1 reads MNHEY; CDR2 reads SMNVEV (reference sequence). V trimming: 7 bases; J trimming: 9 bases; junction bases outside the gene matches: 9. The TCR originated in a girl under 18 with multiple sclerosis. Sequencing was performed on blood. The V and J genes are TRBV27 and TRBJ2-1, with 7 bases matching TRBD2. CDR3 loop: CASTASGVGEQFF. The CDR3 DNA is TGTGCCAGCACCGCTAGCGGAGTGGGTGAGCAGTTCTTC.